This is a list of T cell receptor beta chains from one sample in a study of follicular helper T cells after annual influenza vaccination. This table comes from immunoSEQ multiplex PCR, and its TCRdb copy is limited to in-frame clones, with some not included. The top ten clones hold around 3.6% of a sample with approximately 10,000 clones, 81% of them seen once. The source material was CXCR5+ CD38- circulating T follicular helper cells from blood, sampled on the day of influenza vaccination. The receptors come from an adult who received the influenza vaccine. Both conserved end residues are part of each CDR3. The D gene is left open where the match is weak. The listing skips clone size in some rows; elsewhere it reads once, few, many or a size class.

abundance	d_gene	j_gene	v_gene	CDR3nt	CDR3aa
.	.	TRBJ1-1	TRBV5-5	TGTGCCAGCAGCTGGACCAGGGTGAGCACTGAAGCTTTCTTT	CASSWTRVSTEAFF
.	.	TRBJ2-7	TRBV4-1	TGCGCCAGCAGCCAAGGTCAGACAGGTGTCTCCTACGAGCAGTACTTC	CASSQGQTGVSYEQYF
.	.	TRBJ1-2	TRBV28	TGTGCCAGCAGTTCCGGCCGAGGGAGCTTTACCTATGGCTACACCTTC	CASSSGRGSFTYGYTF
.	.	TRBJ1-2	TRBV19	TGTGCCAGTAGTGGAGGCAGGGTGGGCTATGGCTACACCTTC	CASSGGRVGYGYTF
.	.	TRBJ1-1	TRBV6-1	TGTGCCAGCAGTGTCCGGAGGGGAGCTTTCTTT	CASSVRRGAFF
.	.	TRBJ2-2	TRBV6-5	TGTGCCAGCAGGAACTTGGGGGCCCTTAGCGGGGAGCTGTTTTTT	CASRNLGALSGELFF
.	TRBD2	TRBJ2-3	TRBV11-3	TGTGCCAGCAGCTTAACTAGCGGAAATACGCAGTATTTT	CASSLTSGNTQYF
few	TRBD2	TRBJ2-7	TRBV7-2	TGTGCCAGCAGCTTTACTAGCGGGGACTACGAGCAGTACTTC	CASSFTSGDYEQYF
.	TRBD1	TRBJ1-3	TRBV6-6	TGTGCCAGCATGGACAGGGCGGGAATCTCTGGAAACACCATATATTTT	CASMDRAGISGNTIYF
.	TRBD2	TRBJ2-7	TRBV5-1	TGCGCCAGCAGCGTGACTAGCGGGAACACATACGAGCAGTACTTC	CASSVTSGNTYEQYF
.	.	TRBJ1-4	TRBV5-1	TGCGCCAGCAGCTTGGACTCTGAAAAACTGTTTTTT	CASSLDSEKLFF
.	.	TRBJ1-5	TRBV6-6	TGTGCCAGCAGTTACGACGGTCAGCCCCAGCATTTT	CASSYDGQPQHF
.	.	TRBJ1-3	TRBV28	TGTGCCAGCAGTTTCCAGACAGCGGGCTCTGGAAACACCATATATTTT	CASSFQTAGSGNTIYF
.	.	TRBJ1-1	TRBV18	TGTGCCAGCTCACTCACAGGGTGGGACACTGAAGCTTTCTTT	CASSLTGWDTEAFF
.	.	TRBJ1-4	TRBV4-1	TGCGCCAGCAGCCAAGATGGGGGCAGACACTACGGAACTAATGAAAAACTGTTTTTT	CASSQDGGRHYGTNEKLFF
.	.	TRBJ1-1	TRBV29-1	TGCAGCGTTGTAGCTGGGTTTAACACTGAAGCTTTCTTT	CSVVAGFNTEAFF
.	.	TRBJ2-4	TRBV21-1	TGTGCCAGCAGCATATGCGGGAGGGCCGTCCGGGCCAAAAACATTCAGTACTTC	CASSICGRAVRAKNIQYF
few	.	TRBJ2-7	TRBV29-1	TGCAGCGTTGGGACGACGCTCTACGAGCAGTACTTC	CSVGTTLYEQYF
.	.	TRBJ2-3	TRBV5-5	TGTGCCAGCAACCGGTGGGCAGGGAGCACAGATACGCAGTATTTT	CASNRWAGSTDTQYF
.	.	TRBJ2-7	TRBV6-5	TGTGCCAGCAGTGCACCCCAGGTCAGCTCCTACGAGCAGTACTTC	CASSAPQVSSYEQYF
.	.	TRBJ1-5	TRBV6-5	TGTGCCAGCAGTTACTCGAGGCAGAATCAGCCCCAGCATTTT	CASSYSRQNQPQHF
few	.	TRBJ1-5	TRBV30	TGTGCCTGGAGTCTTGGACAGAGCAATCAGCCCCAGCATTTT	CAWSLGQSNQPQHF
.	TRBD2	TRBJ2-2	TRBV6-1	TGTGCCACCACAGCGGGAGGGCCTGGCGGGGAGCTGTTTTTT	CATTAGGPGGELFF
.	.	TRBJ1-2	TRBV27	TGTGCCAGCAACGGAAGGGGGAACAGCGATGGCTACACCTTC	CASNGRGNSDGYTF
.	TRBD1	TRBJ2-7	TRBV18	TGTGCCAGCTCACCGACTGGGACAGGCGAATACGAGCAGTACTTC	CASSPTGTGEYEQYF
once	.	TRBJ2-5	TRBV5-1	TGCGCCAGCAGCCCCCTTGGAGGGGTCGGGGAGACCCAGTACTTC	CASSPLGGVGETQYF
.	.	TRBJ1-5	TRBV19	TGTGCCAGTAGAGATCGAGGGAATCAGCCCCAGCATTTT	CASRDRGNQPQHF
.	.	TRBJ1-1	TRBV19	TGTGCCAGTATTGCGGGGTGGGACACTGAAGCTTTCTTT	CASIAGWDTEAFF
.	.	TRBJ1-5	TRBV19	TGTGCCAGTAGTACGAGCGGGCCTTTAAATCAGCCCCAGCATTTT	CASSTSGPLNQPQHF
.	TRBD1	TRBJ1-1	TRBV6-1	TGTGCCAGCAGTGACAGACAGGGTAAGACCACTGAAGCTTTCTTT	CASSDRQGKTTEAFF
.	.	TRBJ1-3	TRBV19	TGTGCCAGCCATAAAGCCGGGGGGAGCCCTGGAAACACCATATATTTT	CASHKAGGSPGNTIYF
once	TRBD1	TRBJ1-4	TRBV2	TGTGCCAGCAGTGAAGGTTCGCCCAGGGGGAATGAAAAACTGTTTTTT	CASSEGSPRGNEKLFF
.	TRBD1	TRBJ2-7	TRBV18	TGTGCCAGCTCACCGAGCGAGGGACAGTCCTACGAGCAGTACTTC	CASSPSEGQSYEQYF
.	.	TRBJ2-3	TRBV5-5	TGTGCCAGCACATGGGCAAATCGACCAGATACGCAGTATTTT	CASTWANRPDTQYF
.	TRBD2	TRBJ2-3	TRBV14	TGTGCCAGCAGCCAACGCCAAAGCGGGGGTTGGGAAGATACGCAGTATTTT	CASSQRQSGGWEDTQYF
.	TRBD1	TRBJ2-3	TRBV18	TGTGCCAGCTCTAGCAGACAGGGGAAGACGGATACGCAGTATTTT	CASSSRQGKTDTQYF
.	TRBD1	TRBJ1-5	TRBV14	TGTGCCAGCAGCCAAGGGGGCAGGGGGGATCAGCCCCAGCATTTT	CASSQGGRGDQPQHF
.	TRBD1	TRBJ1-6	TRBV10-2	TGCGCCAGCAGTTATCTTCCCGGACAGGGGGAGAATTCACCCCTCCACTTT	CASSYLPGQGENSPLHF
.	TRBD1	TRBJ1-6	TRBV5-5	TGTGCCAGCAGCTTGGAGGTGACAGGGTATTCACCCCTCCACTTT	CASSLEVTGYSPLHF
.	.	TRBJ2-1	TRBV28	TGTGCCAGCAGTCCCGCTTGGCGGACTGGCTCCTACAATGAGCAGTTCTTC	CASSPAWRTGSYNEQFF
.	TRBD1	TRBJ1-2	TRBV4-1	TGCGCCAGCAGCCAAGATGGGACAGGCGCCTCCTATGGCTACACCTTC	CASSQDGTGASYGYTF
.	.	TRBJ1-5	TRBV19	TGTGCCAGTAGTATAAGCAGGGACAATCAGCCCCAGCATTTT	CASSISRDNQPQHF